The source of this T cell receptor beta chain is a study of identical twins. Study observations and caveats: Cross-sectional statistical analysis was relied on for the conclusions, without the same donors being followed.

Each CDR3 protein is one row after TCRdb ran MiXCR on the 5' RACE reads. This table holds more than 600,000 distinct CDR3 sequences, about 18% found once. The germline V gene encodes CDR1 LNHNV and CDR2 YYDKDF (reference sequence). Trimming took off 3 bases at V and 1 base at J, with 12 bases between the two ends. The CDR3 has 15 residues. Remarks on this clonotype: Its antigen remains unidentified.

These data also featured in a second study, about T cells expressing NK-cell markers. That study reports: Sorted CD3+CD56-NKG2C+, CD3+CD56+NKG2C+ and CD3+CD56+NKG2C- T cells supplied the TCR beta repertoires. An anti-gamma-delta TCR antibody was added in several experiments. It restricted sorting to alpha-beta TCR-expressing T cells.

Material: PBMCs. The TCR sequence derives from a woman younger than 35 in good health. The V call is TRBV15, the J call TRBJ1-1; D ambiguous. The CDR3 coding sequence is TGTGCCACCAGCAGCAGCGTCTTAGGGAACACTGAAGCTTTCTTT. Translating it yields CATSSSVLGNTEAFF.